The count of the clone carrying this T cell receptor (beta chain) is one. Method: immunoSEQ multiplex PCR; TCRdb's copy keeps in-frame clones and lacks some. In the table there are 90,000 to 100,000 clones, less than 90% of which are singletons. The data were taken from a study of control samples from healthy donors and cancer patients. The V gene lost 0 bases and the J gene lost 3 bases, with 8 bases spanning the gap. The V gene's germline CDR1 is SGHAT and CDR2 FQNNGV. The CDR3 runs to 14 residues. Sequenced input: blood. The V and J genes are TRBV11-2 and TRBJ1-1; D unclear. The receptor was isolated from a woman aged 70-85 years in good health. The CDR3 nucleotides read TGTGCCAGCAGCTTAGACGGACCGTACACTGAAGCTTTCTTT. Translating gives CASSLDGPYTEAFF.